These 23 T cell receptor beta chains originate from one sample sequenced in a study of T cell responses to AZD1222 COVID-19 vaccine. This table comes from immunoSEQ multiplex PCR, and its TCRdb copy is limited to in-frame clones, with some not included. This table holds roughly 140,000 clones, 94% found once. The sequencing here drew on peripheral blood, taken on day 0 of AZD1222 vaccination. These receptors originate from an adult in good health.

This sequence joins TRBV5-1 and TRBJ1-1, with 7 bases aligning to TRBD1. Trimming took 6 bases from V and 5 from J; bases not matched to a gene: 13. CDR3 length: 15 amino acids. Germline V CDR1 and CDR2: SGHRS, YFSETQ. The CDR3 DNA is TGCGCCAGCACAAAAGGGGGACAGAGGGAAACTGAAGCTTTCTTT. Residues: CASTKGGQRETEAFF.

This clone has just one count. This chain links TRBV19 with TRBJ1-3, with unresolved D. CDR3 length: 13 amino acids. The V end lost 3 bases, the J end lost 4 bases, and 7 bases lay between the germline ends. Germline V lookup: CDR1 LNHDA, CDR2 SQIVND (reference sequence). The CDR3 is CASSILRGNTIYF. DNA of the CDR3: TGTGCCAGTAGTATTCTTCGGGGAAACACCATATATTTT.

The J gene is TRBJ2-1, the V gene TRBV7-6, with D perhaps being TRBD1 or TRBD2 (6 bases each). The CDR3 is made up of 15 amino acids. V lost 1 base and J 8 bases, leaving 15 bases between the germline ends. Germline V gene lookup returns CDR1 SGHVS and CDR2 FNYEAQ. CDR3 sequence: CASSLGGARGDEQFF. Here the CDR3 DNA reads TGTGCCAGCAGCTTAGGGGGGGCCAGGGGAGATGAGCAGTTCTTC.

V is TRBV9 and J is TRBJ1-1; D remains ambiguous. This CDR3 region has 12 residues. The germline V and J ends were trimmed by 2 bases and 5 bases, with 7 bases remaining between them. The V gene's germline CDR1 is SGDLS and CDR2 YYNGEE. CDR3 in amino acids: CASSVVGTEAFF. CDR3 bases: TGTGCCAGCAGCGTCGTTGGGACTGAAGCTTTCTTT.

CDR3 sequence: CASSLDRGRETQYF. CDR3 sequence (DNA): TGTGCCAGCAGTCTGGACAGGGGGAGAGAGACCCAGTACTTC. The V gene is TRBV28, the J gene TRBJ2-5, with 10 nucleotides matching TRBD1. Germline V CDR1 and CDR2: MDHEN, SYDVKM. Unmatched junction bases numbered 4, after V lost 5 bases and J lost 4 bases. The CDR3 sequence is 14 residues long.

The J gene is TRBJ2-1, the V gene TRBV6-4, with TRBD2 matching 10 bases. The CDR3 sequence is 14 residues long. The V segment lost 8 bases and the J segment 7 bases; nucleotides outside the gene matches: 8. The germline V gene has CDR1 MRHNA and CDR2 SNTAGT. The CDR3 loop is CASSILAGGNEQFF. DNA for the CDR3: TGTGCCAGCTCGATTTTAGCGGGGGGTAATGAGCAGTTCTTC.

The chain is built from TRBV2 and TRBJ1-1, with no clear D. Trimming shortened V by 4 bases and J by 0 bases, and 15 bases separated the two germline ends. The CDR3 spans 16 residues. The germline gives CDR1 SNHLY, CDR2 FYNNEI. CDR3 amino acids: CASSVLQPELNTEAFF. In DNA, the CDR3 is TGTGCCAGCAGTGTCCTCCAACCAGAACTGAACACTGAAGCTTTCTTT.

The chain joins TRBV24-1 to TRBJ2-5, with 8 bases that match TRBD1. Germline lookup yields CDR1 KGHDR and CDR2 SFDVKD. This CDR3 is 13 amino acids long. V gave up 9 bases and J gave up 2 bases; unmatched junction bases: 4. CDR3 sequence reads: CATLDREQETQYF. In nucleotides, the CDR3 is TGTGCCACCTTGGACAGGGAACAAGAGACCCAGTACTTC.

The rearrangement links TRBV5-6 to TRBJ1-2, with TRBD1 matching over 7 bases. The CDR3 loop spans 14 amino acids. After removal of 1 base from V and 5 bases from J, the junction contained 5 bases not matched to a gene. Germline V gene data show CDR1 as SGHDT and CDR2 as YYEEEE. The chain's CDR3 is CASSLRDREYGYTF. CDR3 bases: TGTGCCAGCAGCTTGAGAGACAGGGAATATGGCTACACCTTC.

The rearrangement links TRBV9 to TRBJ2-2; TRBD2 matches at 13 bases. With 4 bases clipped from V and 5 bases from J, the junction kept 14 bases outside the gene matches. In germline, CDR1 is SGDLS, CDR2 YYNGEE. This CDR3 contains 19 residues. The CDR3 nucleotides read TGTGCCAGCAGCCCTCGAAATCCGGGACTAGCGGGACTAACCGGGGAGCTGTTTTTT. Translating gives CASSPRNPGLAGLTGELFF.

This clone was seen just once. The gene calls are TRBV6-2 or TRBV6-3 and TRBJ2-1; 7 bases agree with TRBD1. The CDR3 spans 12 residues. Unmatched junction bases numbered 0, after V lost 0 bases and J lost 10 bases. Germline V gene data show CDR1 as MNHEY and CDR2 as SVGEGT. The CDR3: CASSYSDREQFF. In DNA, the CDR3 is TGTGCCAGCAGTTACTCGGACAGGGAGCAGTTCTTC.

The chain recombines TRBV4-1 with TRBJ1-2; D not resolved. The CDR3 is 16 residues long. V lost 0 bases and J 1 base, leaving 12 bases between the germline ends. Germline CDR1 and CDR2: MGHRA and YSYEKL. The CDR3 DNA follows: TGCGCCAGCAGCCAAGACGGAAAGGGATTTAACTATGGCTACACCTTC. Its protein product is CASSQDGKGFNYGYTF.

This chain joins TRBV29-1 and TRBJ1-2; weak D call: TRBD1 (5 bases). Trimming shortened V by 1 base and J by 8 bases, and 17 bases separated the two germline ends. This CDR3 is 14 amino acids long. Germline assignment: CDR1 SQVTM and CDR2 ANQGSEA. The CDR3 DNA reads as TGCAGCGTTGAAGGTCAAAGGGGTGAAGGCGGCTACACCTTC. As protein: CSVEGQRGEGGYTF.

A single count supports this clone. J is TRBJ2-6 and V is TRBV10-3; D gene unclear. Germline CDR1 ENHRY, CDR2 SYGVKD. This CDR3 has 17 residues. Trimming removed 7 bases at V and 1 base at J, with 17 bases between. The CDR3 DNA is TGTGCCATCATTCCCGGACGGAGAATTTCTGGGGCCAACGTCCTGACTTTC. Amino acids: CAIIPGRRISGANVLTF.

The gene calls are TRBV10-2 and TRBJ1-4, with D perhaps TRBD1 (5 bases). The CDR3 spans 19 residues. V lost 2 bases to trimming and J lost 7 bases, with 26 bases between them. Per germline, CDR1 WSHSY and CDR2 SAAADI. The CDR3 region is CASSESMSGGSIRGEKLFF. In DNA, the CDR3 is TGCGCCAGCAGTGAGAGTATGAGCGGGGGATCGATTCGTGGTGAAAAACTGTTTTTT.

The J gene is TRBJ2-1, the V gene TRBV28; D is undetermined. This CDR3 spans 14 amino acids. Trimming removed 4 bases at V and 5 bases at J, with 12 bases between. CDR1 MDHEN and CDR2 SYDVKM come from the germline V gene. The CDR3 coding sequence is TGTGCCAGCAGTTCCGCGGATTCCCACAATGAGCAGTTCTTC. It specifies CASSSADSHNEQFF.

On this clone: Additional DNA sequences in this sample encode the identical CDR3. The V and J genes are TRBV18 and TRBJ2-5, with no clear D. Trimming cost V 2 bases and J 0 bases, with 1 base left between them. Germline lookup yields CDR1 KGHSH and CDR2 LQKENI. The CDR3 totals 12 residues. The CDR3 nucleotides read TGTGCCAGCTCACCATACCAAGAGACCCAGTACTTC. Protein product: CASSPYQETQYF. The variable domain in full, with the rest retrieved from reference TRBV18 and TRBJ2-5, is NAGVMQNPRHLVRRRGQEARLRCSPMKGHSHVYWYRQLPEEGLKFMVYLQKENIIDESGMPKERFSAEFPKEGPSILRIQQVVRGDSAAYFCASSPYQETQYFGPGTRLLVL.

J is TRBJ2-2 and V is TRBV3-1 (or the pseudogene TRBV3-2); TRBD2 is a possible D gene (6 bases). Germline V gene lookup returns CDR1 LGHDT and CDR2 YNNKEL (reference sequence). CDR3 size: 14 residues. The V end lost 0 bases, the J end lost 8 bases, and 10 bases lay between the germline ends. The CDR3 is CASSQDLGTGELFF. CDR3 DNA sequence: TGTGCCAGCAGCCAAGATCTGGGGACTGGGGAGCTGTTTTTT.

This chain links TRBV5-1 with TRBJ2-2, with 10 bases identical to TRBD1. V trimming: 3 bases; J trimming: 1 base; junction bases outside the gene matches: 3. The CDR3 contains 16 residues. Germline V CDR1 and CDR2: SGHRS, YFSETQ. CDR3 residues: CASSSGQGWNTGELFF. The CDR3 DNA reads TGCGCCAGCAGCTCGGGACAGGGGTGGAACACCGGGGAGCTGTTTTTT.

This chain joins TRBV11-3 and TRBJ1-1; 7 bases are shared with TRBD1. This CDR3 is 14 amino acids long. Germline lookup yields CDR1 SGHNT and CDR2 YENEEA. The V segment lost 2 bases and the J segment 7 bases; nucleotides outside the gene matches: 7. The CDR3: CASSLRGLEGEAFF. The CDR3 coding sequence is TGTGCCAGCAGCTTAAGGGGGCTTGAGGGTGAAGCTTTCTTT.

For the CDR3, the DNA is TGTGCCAGCAAGACAGAAGAGACCCAGTACTTC. Amino acid sequence: CASKTEETQYF. J is TRBJ2-5 and V is TRBV2; possible D gene TRBD1, 5 bases. From germline, CDR1 is SNHLY and CDR2 FYNNEI. The length of the CDR3 is 11 residues. The V end was cut by 7 bases, the J end by 3 bases, with 6 bases between.

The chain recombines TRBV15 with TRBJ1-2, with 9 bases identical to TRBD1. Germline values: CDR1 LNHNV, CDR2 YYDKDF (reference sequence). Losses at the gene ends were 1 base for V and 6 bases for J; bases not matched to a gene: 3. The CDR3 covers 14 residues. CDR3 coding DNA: TGTGCCACCAGCAGAGTCCGGACAGGGGATGGCTACACCTTC. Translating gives CATSRVRTGDGYTF.

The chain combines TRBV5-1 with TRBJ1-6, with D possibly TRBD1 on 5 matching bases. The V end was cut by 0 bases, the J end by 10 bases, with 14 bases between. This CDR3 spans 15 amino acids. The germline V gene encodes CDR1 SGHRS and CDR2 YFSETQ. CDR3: CASSLAPGSGSPLHF. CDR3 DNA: TGCGCCAGCAGCTTGGCGCCAGGGTCGGGATCACCCCTCCACTTT.